This T cell receptor (beta chain) derives from a study of post-analysis software for immune sequencing data. Germline V gene lookup returns CDR1 SGHTA and CDR2 FQGNSA. This CDR3 spans 15 amino acids. Germline trimming cut 4 bases from V and 3 bases from J; bases unmatched to any gene: 5. This clonotype was detected a few times. The antigen remains unidentified. Built from TCR beta cDNA, the libraries had unique molecular identifiers in them. TCRdb reanalysed the PCR reads using MiXCR and keeps one entry per CDR3 protein. Among hundreds of thousands of distinct CDR3 sequences listed, less than 35% were seen once. Study-wide points: A significant reduction in normalized Chao1 diversity was observed in multiple sclerosis patients versus controls. There were five TRBV segments more frequent in patients than controls, and TRBV5-6, TRBV5-1 and TRBV20-1 were among them.

This sequence joins TRBV7-2 and TRBJ2-3; 9 nucleotides match TRBD2. Sequencing input: blood. This clonotype was obtained from a girl aged 5-17 years with multiple sclerosis. CDR3 DNA: TGTGCCAGCAGCTCGAGCGGGGGGACAACAGATACGCAGTATTTT. Amino acid sequence: CASSSSGGTTDTQYF.